This TCR beta chain was sequenced in a study of B cell selection in AIRE deficiency. The regulatory T cell sort gate was CD4+CD25hiCD127low/negative. Trimming at V came to 3 bases and at J to 5 bases, leaving 12 bases not matched to a gene. In germline, CDR1 is SGDLS, CDR2 YYNGEE. This CDR3 is built from 16 residues. As regards this clone: The antigen remains unidentified.

The data were produced by immunoSEQ multiplex PCR, yet TCRdb's version contains in-frame clones alone and is incomplete. The table includes 20,000 to 25,000 clones, 94% detected once. Study-wide findings and caveats: About 30.6% of healthy-shared Treg TCRbeta sequences appeared in patient Tconv cells. Of 3,000 to 4,500 shared Treg TCRbeta sequences, about 32% were healthy-only, just under 9.5% patient-only. CDR3s were shorter in shared Treg sequences, reflecting few non-templated nucleotide insertions.

This sequence was found in a human donor with AIRE deficiency. The specimen was Tregs sorted from PBMCs. The chain uses TRBV9 and TRBJ2-7, with 9 nucleotides matching TRBD1. CDR3 amino acids: CASSANPGQGLHEQYF. The CDR3 nucleotides read TGTGCCAGCAGCGCAAACCCGGGACAGGGACTCCACGAGCAGTACTTC.